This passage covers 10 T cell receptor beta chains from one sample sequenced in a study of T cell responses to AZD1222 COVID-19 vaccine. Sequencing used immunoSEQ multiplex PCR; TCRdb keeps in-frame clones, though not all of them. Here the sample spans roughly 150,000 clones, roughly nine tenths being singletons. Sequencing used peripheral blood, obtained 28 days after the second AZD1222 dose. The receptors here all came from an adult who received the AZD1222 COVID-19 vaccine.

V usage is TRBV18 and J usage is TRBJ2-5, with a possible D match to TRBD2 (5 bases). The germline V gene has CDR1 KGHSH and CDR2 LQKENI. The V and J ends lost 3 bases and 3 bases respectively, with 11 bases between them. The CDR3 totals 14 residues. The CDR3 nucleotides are TGTGCCAGCTCACCCACCGGGAACGAAGAGACCCAGTACTTC. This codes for CASSPTGNEETQYF.

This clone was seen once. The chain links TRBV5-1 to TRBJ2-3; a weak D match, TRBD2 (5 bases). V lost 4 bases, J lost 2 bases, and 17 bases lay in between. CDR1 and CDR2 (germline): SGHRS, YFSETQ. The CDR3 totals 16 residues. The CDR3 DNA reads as TGCGCCAGCAGCGCCGGACTTTCCCTGGACACAGATACGCAGTATTTT. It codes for CASSAGLSLDTDTQYF.

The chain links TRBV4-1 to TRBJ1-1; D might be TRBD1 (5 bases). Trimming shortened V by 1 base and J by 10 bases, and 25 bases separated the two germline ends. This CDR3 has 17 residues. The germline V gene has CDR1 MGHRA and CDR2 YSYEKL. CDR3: CASSQVRQSTLVIGAFF. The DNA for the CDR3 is TGCGCCAGCAGCCAAGTACGACAGTCAACCCTCGTAATTGGAGCTTTCTTT.

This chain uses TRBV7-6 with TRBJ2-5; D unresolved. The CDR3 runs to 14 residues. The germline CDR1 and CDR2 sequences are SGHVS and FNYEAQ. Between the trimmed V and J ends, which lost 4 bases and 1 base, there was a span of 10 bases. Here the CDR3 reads CASSSPISQETQYF. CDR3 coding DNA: TGTGCCAGCAGCTCGCCTATATCCCAAGAGACCCAGTACTTC.

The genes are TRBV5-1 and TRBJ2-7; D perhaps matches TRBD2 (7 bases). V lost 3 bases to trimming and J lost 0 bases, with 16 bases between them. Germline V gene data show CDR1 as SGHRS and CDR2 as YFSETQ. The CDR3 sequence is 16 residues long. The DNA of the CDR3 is TGCGCCAGCAGCTCCCAAGGGGGAGGGGGCTCCTACGAGCAGTACTTC. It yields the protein CASSSQGGGGSYEQYF. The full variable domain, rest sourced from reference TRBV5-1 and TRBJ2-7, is KAGVTQTPRYLIKTRGQQVTLSCSPISGHRSVSWYQQTPGQGLQFLFEYFSETQRNKGNFPGRFSGRQFSNSRSEMNVSTLELGDSALYLCASSSQGGGGSYEQYFGPGTRLTVT.

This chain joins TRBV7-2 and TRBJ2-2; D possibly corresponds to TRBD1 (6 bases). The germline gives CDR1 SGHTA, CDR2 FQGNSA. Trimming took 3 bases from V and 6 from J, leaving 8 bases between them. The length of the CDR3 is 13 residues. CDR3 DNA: TGTGCCAGCAGCTTTTACAGGGCCGGGGAGCTGTTTTTT. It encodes CASSFYRAGELFF.

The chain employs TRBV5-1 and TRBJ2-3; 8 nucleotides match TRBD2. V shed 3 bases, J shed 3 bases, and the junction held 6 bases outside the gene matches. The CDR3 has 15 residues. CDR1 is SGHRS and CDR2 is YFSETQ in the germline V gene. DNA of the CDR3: TGCGCCAGCAGCTCCGGGGGGGCCAGAACAGATACGCAGTATTTT. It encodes CASSSGGARTDTQYF.

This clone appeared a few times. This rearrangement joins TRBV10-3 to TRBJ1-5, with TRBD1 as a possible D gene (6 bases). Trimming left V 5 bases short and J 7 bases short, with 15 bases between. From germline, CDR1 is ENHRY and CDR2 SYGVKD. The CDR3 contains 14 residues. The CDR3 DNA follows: TGTGCCATCAGTTCCAGGGGCAGTGAGCAGCCCCAGCATTTT. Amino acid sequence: CAISSRGSEQPQHF.

The CDR3 DNA is TGCGCCAGCAGCCAAGATCTCAACAGGCTGGGTGAAAAACTGTTTTTT. As protein: CASSQDLNRLGEKLFF. J is TRBJ1-4 and V is TRBV4-3; the D gene is possibly TRBD1 (5 bases). The CDR3 runs 16 residues. CDR1 and CDR2 from the germline V gene are LGHNA and YSLEER. Trimming removed 0 bases at V and 7 bases at J, with 15 bases between.

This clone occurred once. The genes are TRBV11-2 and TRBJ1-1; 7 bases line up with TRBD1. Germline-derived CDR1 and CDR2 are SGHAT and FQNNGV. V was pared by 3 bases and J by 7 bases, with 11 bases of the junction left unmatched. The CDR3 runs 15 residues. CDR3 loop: CASSFTSRTGREAFF. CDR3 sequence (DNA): TGTGCCAGCAGCTTTACCTCGCGGACAGGCCGTGAAGCTTTCTTT.